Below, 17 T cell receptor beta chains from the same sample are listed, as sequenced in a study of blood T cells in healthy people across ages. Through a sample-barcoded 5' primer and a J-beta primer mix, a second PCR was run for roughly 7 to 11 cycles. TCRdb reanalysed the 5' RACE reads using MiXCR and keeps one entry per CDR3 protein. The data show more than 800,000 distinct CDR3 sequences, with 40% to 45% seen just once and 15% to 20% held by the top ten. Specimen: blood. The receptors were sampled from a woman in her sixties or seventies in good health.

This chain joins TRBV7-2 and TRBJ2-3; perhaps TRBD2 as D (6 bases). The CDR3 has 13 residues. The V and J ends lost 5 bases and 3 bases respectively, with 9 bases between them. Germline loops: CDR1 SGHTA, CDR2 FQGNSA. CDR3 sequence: CASSAGTTDTQYF. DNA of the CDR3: TGTGCCAGCAGCGCCGGGACTACAGATACGCAGTATTTT. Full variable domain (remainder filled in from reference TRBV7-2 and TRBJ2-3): GAGVSQSPSNKVTEKGKDVELRCDPISGHTALYWYRQSLGQGLEFLIYFQGNSAPDKSGLPSDRFSAERTGGSVSTLTIQRTQQEDSAVYLCASSAGTTDTQYFGPGTRLTVL.

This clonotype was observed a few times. The CDR3 sequence: CASNPTGSYEQYF. CDR3 coding DNA: TGTGCCAGCAACCCGACGGGTTCCTACGAGCAGTACTTC. This sequence joins TRBV2 and TRBJ2-7; D is ambiguous. V lost 7 bases and J 1 base, leaving 11 bases between the germline ends. This CDR3 is built from 13 residues. The germline V gene has CDR1 SNHLY and CDR2 FYNNEI.

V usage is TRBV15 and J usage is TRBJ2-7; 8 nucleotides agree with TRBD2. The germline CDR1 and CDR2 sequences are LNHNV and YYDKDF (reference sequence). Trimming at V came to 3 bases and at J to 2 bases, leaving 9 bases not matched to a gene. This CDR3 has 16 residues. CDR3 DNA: TGTGCCACCAGCAGGGGGTCTAGCGGGCGCCCCTACGAGCAGTACTTC. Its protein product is CATSRGSSGRPYEQYF.

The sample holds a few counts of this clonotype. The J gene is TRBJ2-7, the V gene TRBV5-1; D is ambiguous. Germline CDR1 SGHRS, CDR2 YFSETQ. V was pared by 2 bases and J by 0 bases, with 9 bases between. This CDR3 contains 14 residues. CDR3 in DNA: TGCGCCAGCAGCTTCCCCGACCCCTCCTACGAGCAGTACTTC. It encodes CASSFPDPSYEQYF.

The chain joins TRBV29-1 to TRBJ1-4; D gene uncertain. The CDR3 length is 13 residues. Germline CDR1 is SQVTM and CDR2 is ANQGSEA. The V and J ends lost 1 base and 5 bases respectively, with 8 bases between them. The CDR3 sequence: CSVEALPNEKLFF. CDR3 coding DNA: TGCAGCGTTGAAGCCCTTCCAAATGAAAAACTGTTTTTT.

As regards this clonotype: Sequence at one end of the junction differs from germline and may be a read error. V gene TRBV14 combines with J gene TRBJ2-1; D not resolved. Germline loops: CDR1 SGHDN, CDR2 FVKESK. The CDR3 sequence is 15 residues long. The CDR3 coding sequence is TGTGCCAGCAGCCAAGATCTTGGCTCCGACAATGAGCGGTTCTTC. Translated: CASSQDLGSDNERFF.

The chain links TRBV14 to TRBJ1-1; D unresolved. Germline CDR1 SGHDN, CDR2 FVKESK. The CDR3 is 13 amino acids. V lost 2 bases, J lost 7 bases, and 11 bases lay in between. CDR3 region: CASSQTPVGEAFF. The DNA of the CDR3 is TGTGCCAGCAGCCAAACCCCCGTTGGTGAAGCTTTCTTT. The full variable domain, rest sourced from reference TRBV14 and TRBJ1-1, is EAGVTQFPSHSVIEKGQTVTLRCDPISGHDNLYWYRRVMGKEIKFLLHFVKESKQDESGMPNNRFLAERTGGTYSTLKVQPAELEDSGVYFCASSQTPVGEAFFGQGTRLTVV.

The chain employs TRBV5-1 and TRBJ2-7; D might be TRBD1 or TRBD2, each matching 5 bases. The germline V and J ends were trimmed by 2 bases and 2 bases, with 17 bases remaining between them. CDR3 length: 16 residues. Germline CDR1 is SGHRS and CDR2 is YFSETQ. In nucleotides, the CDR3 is TGCGCCAGCAGCTTCTCTGTCGGGACCATCCCCTACGAGCAGTACTTC. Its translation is CASSFSVGTIPYEQYF.

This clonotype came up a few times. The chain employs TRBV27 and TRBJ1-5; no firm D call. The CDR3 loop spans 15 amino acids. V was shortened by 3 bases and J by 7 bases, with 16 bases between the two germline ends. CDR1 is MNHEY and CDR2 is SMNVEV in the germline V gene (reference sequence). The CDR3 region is CASSLKGDEKQPQHF. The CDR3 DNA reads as TGTGCCAGCAGTTTGAAGGGAGACGAGAAACAGCCCCAGCATTTT.

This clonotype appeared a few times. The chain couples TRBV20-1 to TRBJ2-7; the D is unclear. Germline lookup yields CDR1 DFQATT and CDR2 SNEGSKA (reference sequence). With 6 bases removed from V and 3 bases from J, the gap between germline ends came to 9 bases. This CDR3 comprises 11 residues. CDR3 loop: CSAPFGYEQYF. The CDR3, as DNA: TGCAGTGCCCCCTTTGGCTACGAGCAGTACTTC.

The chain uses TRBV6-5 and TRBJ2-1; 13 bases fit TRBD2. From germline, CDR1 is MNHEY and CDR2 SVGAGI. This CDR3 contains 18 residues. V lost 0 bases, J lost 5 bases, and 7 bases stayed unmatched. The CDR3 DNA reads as TGTGCCAGCAGTTACTCGACTAGCGGGAGGTCACTTCACAATGAGCAGTTCTTC. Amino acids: CASSYSTSGRSLHNEQFF.

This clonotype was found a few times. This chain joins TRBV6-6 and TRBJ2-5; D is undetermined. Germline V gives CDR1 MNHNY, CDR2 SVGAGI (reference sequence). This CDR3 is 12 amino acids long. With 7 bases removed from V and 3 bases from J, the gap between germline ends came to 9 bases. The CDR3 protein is CASTATKETQYF. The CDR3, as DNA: TGTGCCAGCACCGCGACAAAAGAGACCCAGTACTTC.

The DNA of the CDR3 is TGCGCCAGCAGCTTCCGGGACAGGTTTTCTGGGGCCAACGTCCTGACTTTC. Translation gives CASSFRDRFSGANVLTF. The chain employs TRBV5-1 and TRBJ2-6; 8 nucleotides agree with TRBD1. The CDR3 runs to 17 residues. The junction had 5 bases not matched to a gene; V was cut back by 2 bases and J by 1 base. Germline assignment: CDR1 SGHRS and CDR2 YFSETQ. Together with reference TRBV5-1 and TRBJ2-6, the CDR3 gives the full variable domain: KAGVTQTPRYLIKTRGQQVTLSCSPISGHRSVSWYQQTPGQGLQFLFEYFSETQRNKGNFPGRFSGRQFSNSRSEMNVSTLELGDSALYLCASSFRDRFSGANVLTFGAGSRLTVL.

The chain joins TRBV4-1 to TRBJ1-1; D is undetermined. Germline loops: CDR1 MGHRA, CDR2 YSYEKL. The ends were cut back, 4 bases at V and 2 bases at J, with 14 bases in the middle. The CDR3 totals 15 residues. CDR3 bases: TGCGCCAGCAGCCCTTCGGCGGCCCCCAACACTGAAGCTTTCTTT. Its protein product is CASSPSAAPNTEAFF.

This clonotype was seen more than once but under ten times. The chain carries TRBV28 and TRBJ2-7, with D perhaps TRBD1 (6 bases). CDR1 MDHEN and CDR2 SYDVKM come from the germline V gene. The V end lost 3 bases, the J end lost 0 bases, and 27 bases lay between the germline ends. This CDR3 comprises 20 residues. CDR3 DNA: TGTGCCAGCAGTTTCGCGCCAGGGGCCGTAGCGTTTTTATTCTCCTACGAGCAGTACTTC. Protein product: CASSFAPGAVAFLFSYEQYF.

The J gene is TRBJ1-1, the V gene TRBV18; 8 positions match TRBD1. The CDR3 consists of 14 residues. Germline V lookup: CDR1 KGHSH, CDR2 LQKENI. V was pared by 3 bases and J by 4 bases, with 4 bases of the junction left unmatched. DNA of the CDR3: TGTGCCAGCTCACCTGCGACAGGGGCCACTGAAGCTTTCTTT. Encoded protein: CASSPATGATEAFF.

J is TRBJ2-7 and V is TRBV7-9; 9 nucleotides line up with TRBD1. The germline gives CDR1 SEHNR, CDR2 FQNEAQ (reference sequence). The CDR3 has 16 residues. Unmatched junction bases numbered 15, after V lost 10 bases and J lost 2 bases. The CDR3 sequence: CATSGRDRDLTYEQYF. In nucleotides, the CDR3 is TGTGCCACAAGTGGTAGGGACAGGGACCTGACCTACGAGCAGTACTTC.